Below, 25 T cell receptor beta chains from the same sample are listed, as sequenced in a study of cytomegalovirus exposure and HLA in healthy donors. Data came from immunoSEQ multiplex PCR; TCRdb stores just in-frame clones and leaves some out. The table lists 230,000 or so clones, around 90% of them singletons. Specimen: PBMCs. These receptors were collected from a woman aged 18-29 years in good health and CMV-seronegative.

This chain links TRBV4-2 with TRBJ2-1; the match to TRBD2 covers 9 bases. Trimming removed 0 bases from V and 7 bases from J; junction bases left unmatched: 1. The CDR3 runs to 14 residues. CDR1 is LGHNA, CDR2 YNFKEQ, per germline. This CDR3 reads CASSQEGLANEQFF. The CDR3 nucleotides are TGTGCCAGCAGCCAAGAGGGACTAGCTAATGAGCAGTTCTTC.

This clone was recorded only once. The chain carries TRBV11-2 and TRBJ2-1; D is perhaps TRBD2 (6 bases). V dropped 5 bases and J dropped 6 bases, with 14 bases sitting between them. Germline V gives CDR1 SGHAT, CDR2 FQNNGV. CDR3 length equals 14 residues. CDR3 sequence reads: CASSPRGGANEQFF. The CDR3 coding sequence is TGTGCCAGCAGCCCCCGAGGAGGGGCCAATGAGCAGTTCTTC.

The chain couples TRBV9 to TRBJ2-6; no clear D gene. The V end lost 3 bases, the J end lost 0 bases, and 16 bases lay between the germline ends. This CDR3 contains 18 residues. The germline V gene encodes CDR1 SGDLS and CDR2 YYNGEE. The CDR3 spells CASSAGPFVSSGANVLTF. The DNA of the CDR3 is TGTGCCAGCAGCGCTGGCCCCTTTGTCAGCTCTGGGGCCAACGTCCTGACTTTC.

The chain has TRBV7-9 and TRBJ1-1; 7 bases line up with TRBD1. CDR3 length: 14 residues. The V gene end was trimmed by 5 bases and the J gene end by 0 bases; junction bases not matched to a gene: 3. Germline V lookup: CDR1 SEHNR, CDR2 FQNEAQ (reference sequence). The CDR3 protein is CASSPTGLNTEAFF. CDR3 DNA sequence: TGTGCCAGCAGCCCGACAGGGCTGAACACTGAAGCTTTCTTT.

This clone came up a few times. The CDR3 sequence is CASSPVVGELFF. In DNA, the CDR3 is TGTGCCAGCAGTCCAGTCGTCGGGGAGCTGTTTTTT. The chain carries TRBV28 and TRBJ2-2; D gene ambiguous. Germline values: CDR1 MDHEN, CDR2 SYDVKM. This CDR3 has 12 amino acids. V lost 5 bases, J lost 7 bases, and 8 bases lay in between.

The table lists this clone with a few counts. The genes are TRBV25-1 and TRBJ1-2; D is ambiguous. V lost 1 base and J lost 5, with 8 bases in between. The V gene's germline CDR1 is MGHDK and CDR2 SYGVNS. The CDR3 consists of 13 residues. The CDR3 nucleotides read TGTGCCAGCAGTGAATTGGGCGAGTATGGCTACACCTTC. Protein: CASSELGEYGYTF.

V is TRBV2 and J is TRBJ2-7; D perhaps matches TRBD1 (5 bases). Trimming cost V 1 base and J 6 bases, with 10 bases left between them. The CDR3 spans 13 residues. CDR1 and CDR2 from the germline V gene are SNHLY and FYNNEI. The DNA of the CDR3 is TGTGCCAGCAGTGAAGTTATGGGGCTCGAGCAGTACTTC. Amino acid sequence: CASSEVMGLEQYF.

The rearrangement links TRBV7-9 to TRBJ2-1; 8 bases are shared with TRBD2. Trimming removed 1 base from V and 4 bases from J; junction bases left unmatched: 9. Germline loops: CDR1 SEHNR, CDR2 FQNEAQ (reference sequence). The CDR3 is 17 residues long. The DNA of the CDR3 is TGTGCCAGCAGCTTAGGGCCTAGCGGGCCCCGTTACAATGAGCAGTTCTTC. It is translated as CASSLGPSGPRYNEQFF.

This chain connects TRBV15 to TRBJ1-1; a weak D match, TRBD1 (6 bases). The CDR3 is 15 residues long. Germline V lookup: CDR1 LNHNV, CDR2 YYDKDF (reference sequence). V dropped 1 base and J dropped 5 bases, with 14 bases sitting between them. CDR3 in amino acids: CATSRGVRGNTEAFF. The CDR3 DNA reads as TGTGCCACCAGCAGAGGTGTCAGGGGAAATACTGAAGCTTTCTTT. Using reference TRBV15 and TRBJ1-1 for the parts outside the CDR3, the full variable domain is DAMVIQNPRYQVTQFGKPVTLSCSQTLNHNVMYWYQQKSSQAPKLLFHYYDKDFNNEADTPDNFQSRRPNTSFCFLDIRSPGLGDTAMYLCATSRGVRGNTEAFFGQGTRLTVV.

This clone was seen a single time. The chain employs TRBV19 and TRBJ1-5, with 12 bases lining up with TRBD1. V shed 3 bases and J 4 bases; nucleotides not matched to a gene: 7. CDR1 is LNHDA and CDR2 is SQIVND in the germline V gene (reference sequence). The CDR3 spans 17 residues. DNA for the CDR3: TGTGCCAGTAGTATCCCGGGACAGGGGGCGGGAAATCAGCCCCAGCATTTT. Translated: CASSIPGQGAGNQPQHF.

The CDR3 protein is CASSQDRQGADTQYF. In nucleotides, the CDR3 is TGCGCCAGCAGCCAAGATCGTCAGGGGGCAGATACGCAGTATTTT. The V call is TRBV4-3, the J call TRBJ2-3; TRBD1 aligns across 7 bases. The germline V gene encodes CDR1 LGHNA and CDR2 YSLEER. This CDR3 has 15 residues. V lost 0 bases, J lost 4 bases, and 4 bases stayed unmatched.

The chain couples TRBV27 to TRBJ1-2, with 10 bases matching TRBD1. Germline V gene data show CDR1 as MNHEY and CDR2 as SMNVEV (reference sequence). CDR3 length: 16 residues. Trimming took 6 bases from V and 7 from J; bases not matched to a gene: 14. CDR3 nucleotide sequence: TGTGCCAGCAGCCTAATCCCCGGGACAGGGGTTTCTGGCTACACCTTC. As protein: CASSLIPGTGVSGYTF.

CDR3 protein: CASSRSPGEETQYF. In DNA, the CDR3 is TGTGCCAGCAGTCGGTCGCCGGGAGAAGAGACCCAGTACTTC. The chain joins TRBV28 to TRBJ2-5, with a weak D call TRBD2 (6 bases). The CDR3 has 14 amino acids. Trimming took off 5 bases at V and 3 bases at J, with 13 bases between the two ends. Germline lookup yields CDR1 MDHEN and CDR2 SYDVKM. The full variable domain, in which reference TRBV28 and TRBJ2-5 provide the parts outside the CDR3, is DVKVTQSSRYLVKRTGEKVFLECVQDMDHENMFWYRQDPGLGLRLIYFSYDVKMKEKGDIPEGYSVSREKKERFSLILESASTNQTSMYLCASSRSPGEETQYFGPGTRLLVL.

V and J are TRBV5-1 and TRBJ2-6, with D tentatively TRBD1 (5 bases). Per the germline V gene, CDR1 is SGHRS and CDR2 is YFSETQ. This CDR3 is 15 amino acids long. With 4 bases removed from V and 4 bases from J, the gap between germline ends came to 12 bases. This CDR3 reads CASSVTRVGANVLTF. In nucleotides, the CDR3 is TGCGCCAGCAGCGTGACCAGGGTCGGGGCCAACGTCCTGACTTTC.

The CDR3 bases are TGTGCCAGCAGTGAGCGGAACAGGGGGACCGGAAACACCATATATTTT. It yields the protein CASSERNRGTGNTIYF. The chain recombines TRBV6-1 with TRBJ1-3; 8 bases agree with TRBD1. This CDR3 region has 16 residues. The J segment lost 4 bases and the V segment lost 3 bases, leaving 8 bases of the junction unmatched. CDR1 and CDR2 from the germline V gene are MNHNS and SASEGT.

The gene calls are TRBV5-6 and TRBJ1-1; D unresolved. V lost 0 bases to trimming and J lost 5 bases, with 5 bases between them. CDR3 length: 12 amino acids. CDR1 is SGHDT, CDR2 YYEEEE, per germline. This CDR3 is CASSLGVTEAFF. The CDR3, as DNA: TGTGCCAGCAGCTTGGGAGTGACTGAAGCTTTCTTT.

The chain uses TRBV4-2 and TRBJ1-4; 7 bases are shared with TRBD1. Looked up from germline, CDR1 is LGHNA and CDR2 is YNFKEQ. The CDR3 sequence is 15 residues long. The V and J ends lost 0 bases and 10 bases, in that order; junction bases with no gene match: 8. CDR3 sequence reads: CASSQEGQGVGKLFF. CDR3 bases: TGTGCCAGCAGCCAAGAAGGCCAGGGGGTTGGAAAACTGTTTTTT.

Concerning this clone: This sample includes further DNA sequences coding for the same CDR3. The chain is built from TRBV20-1 and TRBJ1-2; D ambiguous. CDR1 and CDR2 (germline): DFQATT, SNEGSKA (reference sequence). CDR3 length: 10 residues. Trimming cost V 6 bases and J 4 bases, with 6 bases left between them. Here the CDR3 DNA reads TGCAGTGCCGTTTCCTATGGCTACACCTTC. Translated: CSAVSYGYTF.

The rearrangement joins TRBV6-1 to TRBJ1-1, with TRBD1 matching over 8 bases. CDR1 is MNHNS and CDR2 is SASEGT in the germline V gene. J was trimmed by 1 base and V by 7 bases; bases with no gene match: 5. This CDR3 is 14 amino acids long. CDR3 sequence (DNA): TGTGCCAGCAATCCGGGGACAGGGAACACTGAAGCTTTCTTT. It translates to CASNPGTGNTEAFF.

The chain uses TRBV5-6 and TRBJ2-7; 7 nucleotides match TRBD2. The CDR3 extends over 14 amino acids. Germline trimming cut 0 bases from V and 4 bases from J; bases unmatched to any gene: 4. Germline V CDR1 and CDR2: SGHDT, YYEEEE. Written as DNA, the CDR3 is TGTGCCAGCAGCTTGGGCCTAGCGGAATACGAGCAGTACTTC. It is translated as CASSLGLAEYEQYF.

Concerning this clone: Other DNA sequences of this sample code for an identical CDR3. The V call is TRBV18, the J call TRBJ2-7; the match to TRBD1 covers 11 bases. Losses at the gene ends were 3 bases for V and 7 bases for J; bases not matched to a gene: 5. The germline gives CDR1 KGHSH, CDR2 LQKENI. CDR3 length: 14 amino acids. CDR3 sequence reads: CASSPGQGAYEQYF. The CDR3 nucleotides read TGTGCCAGCTCACCCGGACAGGGGGCATATGAGCAGTACTTC.

In this sample, this clone turned up once. The CDR3 sequence: CASSLDPYPNTGELFF. CDR3 DNA sequence: TGCGCCAGCAGCTTGGATCCGTATCCGAACACCGGGGAGCTGTTTTTT. This sequence joins TRBV5-1 and TRBJ2-2; D ambiguous. The germline V gene has CDR1 SGHRS and CDR2 YFSETQ. Trimming pared 0 bases from V and 0 bases from J, leaving 9 bases between. The CDR3 has 16 residues. The full variable domain, rest sourced from reference TRBV5-1 and TRBJ2-2, is KAGVTQTPRYLIKTRGQQVTLSCSPISGHRSVSWYQQTPGQGLQFLFEYFSETQRNKGNFPGRFSGRQFSNSRSEMNVSTLELGDSALYLCASSLDPYPNTGELFFGEGSRLTVL.

The chain employs TRBV5-4 and TRBJ2-1; TRBD2 aligns across 8 bases. The germline CDR1 and CDR2 sequences are SGHNT and YYREEE (reference sequence). The CDR3 runs 16 residues. Trimming cost V 4 bases and J 2 bases; bases outside gene matches: 8. CDR3 nucleotides: TGTGCCAGCAGCCACTCGGACGGGAGGGCCTACAATGAGCAGTTCTTC. Its translation is CASSHSDGRAYNEQFF.

The chain carries TRBV27 and TRBJ2-1; TRBD2 might be the D (6 bases). The CDR3 covers 16 residues. V was trimmed by 2 bases and J by 0 bases, leaving 11 bases between them. Germline-derived CDR1 and CDR2 are MNHEY and SMNVEV (reference sequence). CDR3 amino acids: CASSLGAGSSYNEQFF. CDR3 sequence (DNA): TGTGCCAGCAGTTTAGGAGCGGGCAGCTCCTACAATGAGCAGTTCTTC.

This chain links TRBV28 with TRBJ1-2, with TRBD1 as a possible D gene (5 bases). V lost 1 base and J 4 bases, leaving 16 bases between the germline ends. The CDR3 spans 16 residues. Germline assignment: CDR1 MDHEN and CDR2 SYDVKM. CDR3 sequence: CASSLYRWQGSYGYTF. The CDR3 nucleotides are TGTGCCAGCAGTTTATACCGGTGGCAGGGTAGCTATGGCTACACCTTC.